This TCR beta chain came from a study of response to subunit inactivated influenza vaccine. Overall study results and limits: After each seasonal influenza vaccination, few new T cells are recruited, the authors suggested.

This clonotype was observed a few times. Its target is unknown. TCRdb re-called the RT-PCR reads with MiXCR, one entry per CDR3 protein. Of approximately 530,000 distinct CDR3 sequences listed, 6.5% to 8% are singletons. Germline lookup yields CDR1 LGHNA and CDR2 YNFKEQ. V shed 0 bases, J shed 5 bases, and the junction held 3 bases outside the gene matches. The CDR3 has 16 amino acids. The sequence came from a man between 45 and 75 years old who received an inactivated influenza vaccine. The sample in question was PBMCs from blood, obtained roughly 24 months after vaccination. This sequence joins TRBV4-2 and TRBJ2-5; 13 bases agree with TRBD2. The chain's CDR3 is CASSQDRTSGGETQYF. The CDR3 coding sequence is TGTGCCAGCAGCCAAGATCGGACTAGCGGGGGTGAGACCCAGTACTTC.